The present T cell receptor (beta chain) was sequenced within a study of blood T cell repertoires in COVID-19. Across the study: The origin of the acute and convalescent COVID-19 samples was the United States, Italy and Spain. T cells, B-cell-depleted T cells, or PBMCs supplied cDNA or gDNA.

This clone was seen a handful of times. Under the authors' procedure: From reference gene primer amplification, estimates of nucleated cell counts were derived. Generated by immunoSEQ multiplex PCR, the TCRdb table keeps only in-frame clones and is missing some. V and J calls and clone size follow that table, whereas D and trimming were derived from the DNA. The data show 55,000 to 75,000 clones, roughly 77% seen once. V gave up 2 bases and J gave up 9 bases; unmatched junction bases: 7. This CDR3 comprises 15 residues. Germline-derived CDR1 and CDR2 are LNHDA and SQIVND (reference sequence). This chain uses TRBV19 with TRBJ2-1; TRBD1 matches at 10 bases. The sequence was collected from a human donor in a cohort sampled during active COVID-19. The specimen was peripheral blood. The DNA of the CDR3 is TGTGCCAGTAGTATACGACAGGGGGCTGGCGGTGAGCAGTTCTTC. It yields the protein CASSIRQGAGGEQFF.